This T cell receptor (beta chain) was sequenced during a study of OX40 agonist ivuxolimab in advanced cancers. Background on the study: Those enrolled were 82.7% male, with a mean age of about 66 years and ages from about 20 to 90.

The cohort excluded patients with autoimmune disease history or systemic immunosuppression. After removal of 4 bases from V and 0 bases from J, the junction contained 4 bases not matched to a gene. Germline V CDR1 and CDR2: SGHRS, YFSETQ. This CDR3 is 15 amino acids long. As regards this clone: Its antigen is undetermined.

Study conclusions and caveats: Certain nonresponders additionally had low normalized T-cell clonal expansion. Partial responders at 0.1-3.0 mg/kg showed near-lowest clonal expansion.

Data came from immunoSEQ multiplex PCR; TCRdb stores just in-frame clones and leaves some out. This table holds roughly 76,000 clones, roughly 81% found once. The receptor's source is an adult with an advanced solid tumor such as melanoma, head and neck, liver or kidney cancer. The specimen comprised CD4+ or CD8+ T cells sorted from blood, sampled in a trial of the OX40 agonist ivuxolimab. This chain connects TRBV5-1 to TRBJ2-1; TRBD1 aligns across 7 bases. CDR3 bases: TGCGCCAGCAGCCATGGGGACAGCTCCTACAATGAGCAGTTCTTC. Its translation: CASSHGDSSYNEQFF.